This TCR beta chain stems from a study of blood T cell repertoires in COVID-19. About the study: T cells, B-cell-depleted T cells, or PBMCs supplied cDNA or gDNA.

This CDR3 is 15 amino acids long. Germline V lookup: CDR1 SGHRS, CDR2 YFSETQ. The junction had 5 bases not matched to a gene; V was cut back by 4 bases and J by 5 bases. Method: immunoSEQ multiplex PCR; TCRdb's copy keeps in-frame clones and lacks some. The profile shows 150,000 to 200,000 clones, approximately 85% of them singletons. Sequenced: peripheral blood. This chain uses TRBV5-1 with TRBJ1-6; 8 bases are shared with TRBD1. The source of this sequence is a man in his 60s who had recovered from COVID-19. The chain's CDR3 is CASSITQGDNSPLHF. Written as DNA, the CDR3 is TGCGCCAGCAGCATTACACAGGGGGATAATTCACCCCTCCACTTT.